A single T cell receptor (beta chain) is shown here with its context. Its specificity is not known. TCRdb itself ran the reads through MiXCR, one entry per CDR3 protein. There are some 800,000 distinct CDR3 sequences in the sample; almost 30% occur only once, and roughly 14% lies in the top ten. The V and J ends lost 2 bases and 5 bases respectively, with 16 bases between them. This CDR3 is built from 16 residues. Germline V lookup: CDR1 PRHDT, CDR2 FYEKMQ (reference sequence). This sample is drawn from a study of T cell repertoires in cytomegalovirus infection. Sequencing was performed on cultured CD8+ T cells from PBMCs, taken from culture after CMV antigen stimulation. The genes are TRBV13 and TRBJ2-1, with D possibly matching TRBD2 (5 bases). The sequence was collected from a human donor in good health (CMV status not recorded). Some clones in this sample may be carry-over from other donors' samples. The CDR3 DNA reads TGTGCCAGCAGCTTAAGAGGGCAGGTACAAGACAATGAGCAGTTCTTC. It encodes CASSLRGQVQDNEQFF.